These T cell receptor beta chains were read from a single sample in a study of T cell responses to AZD1222 COVID-19 vaccine. Profiled with immunoSEQ multiplex PCR; TCRdb holds only in-frame clones, not every one. The profile covers about 110,000 clones, with 91% appearing a single time and roughly 7% taken by the ten largest. The sample here was peripheral blood, taken on day 0 of AZD1222 vaccination. All receptors derive from an adult in good health. The CDR3 runs from the conserved cysteine through the conserved F or W. D genes are given only for firm matches. A clone size is listed for some rows: how often the clone was seen (once, few, many), or a class if it is expanded.

size	V	J	D	CDR3	DNA
-	TRBV7-7	TRBJ2-1	-	CASSSGLTPYNEQFF	TGTGCCAGCAGCTCGGGACTCACGCCTTACAATGAGCAGTTCTTC
-	TRBV4-1	TRBJ1-5	-	CASSLQDYSNQPQHF	TGCGCCAGCAGCCTACAGGACTATAGCAATCAGCCCCAGCATTTT
-	TRBV11-2	TRBJ2-7	TRBD1	CASSLVTGAVYEQYF	TGTGCCAGCAGCTTAGTCACAGGGGCAGTCTACGAGCAGTACTTC
-	TRBV19	TRBJ2-1	TRBD2	CASSIEKWSGRSSNEQFF	TGTGCCAGTAGTATAGAAAAATGGAGCGGGAGAAGTTCAAATGAGCAGTTCTTC
-	TRBV6-1	TRBJ1-2	-	CASSERRGTSNYGYTF	TGTGCCAGCAGTGAAAGGCGGGGGACCTCTAACTATGGCTACACCTTC
once	TRBV18	TRBJ1-4	-	CASSPFEPATNEKLFF	TGTGCCAGCTCACCATTTGAGCCCGCAACTAATGAAAAACTGTTTTTT
-	TRBV7-9	TRBJ1-1	TRBD1	CASSYSGGRGTEAFF	TGTGCCAGCAGCTATTCAGGGGGCAGGGGTACTGAAGCTTTCTTT
-	TRBV6-6	TRBJ2-7	TRBD1	CASSYPPGQGAYEQYF	TGTGCCAGCAGTTACCCTCCGGGACAGGGGGCCTACGAGCAGTACTTC
-	TRBV6-6	TRBJ2-6	-	CASSARVGDGANVLTF	TGTGCCAGCAGTGCCCGAGTGGGGGATGGGGCCAACGTCCTGACTTTC
once	TRBV6-5	TRBJ2-1	-	CASSYPGRGDEQFF	TGTGCCAGCAGTTACCCCGGACGAGGGGATGAGCAGTTCTTC
-	TRBV28	TRBJ1-5	-	CASRPSYGQPQHF	TGTGCCAGCAGGCCTTCTTACGGTCAGCCCCAGCATTTT
-	TRBV11-1	TRBJ1-1	-	CASSPTGRQIDTEAFF	TGTGCCAGCAGCCCGACGGGACGCCAGATAGACACTGAAGCTTTCTTT
-	TRBV5-4	TRBJ1-3	-	CASSSGSGNTIYF	TGTGCCAGCAGCTCTGGTTCTGGAAACACCATATATTTT
once	TRBV10-1	TRBJ2-5	-	CASSESGTQYF	TGCGCCAGCAGTGAGTCCGGGACCCAGTACTTC
-	TRBV7-9	TRBJ2-5	TRBD2	CASSGLAWETQYF	TGTGCCAGCAGCGGACTAGCCTGGGAGACCCAGTACTTC
-	TRBV28	TRBJ2-2	TRBD2	CASSFVSSGSTGELFF	TGTGCCAGCAGTTTTGTATCTAGCGGGAGCACCGGGGAGCTGTTTTTT
-	TRBV7-2	TRBJ1-2	-	CASSLESGQTNYGYTF	TGTGCCAGCAGCTTGGAATCCGGACAGACTAACTATGGCTACACCTTC
-	TRBV6-1	TRBJ2-7	-	CASSDSIALTVAYEQYF	TGTGCCAGCAGTGATTCCATAGCTCTGACGGTGGCCTACGAGCAGTACTTC
-	TRBV6-5	TRBJ1-1	-	CASRGQNTEAFF	TGTGCCAGCAGGGGACAGAACACTGAAGCTTTCTTT
once	TRBV4-3	TRBJ1-2	-	CASSQDLVGFYGYTF	TGCGCCAGCAGCCAAGATCTAGTGGGATTTTATGGCTACACCTTC
-	TRBV27	TRBJ2-1	TRBD2	CASSLRRLAGRDEQFF	TGTGCCAGCAGTTTGCGTAGGCTAGCGGGAAGGGACGAGCAGTTCTTC
-	TRBV27	TRBJ1-4	-	CASSLRGFPIEKLFF	TGTGCCAGCAGTTTACGAGGTTTTCCGATCGAAAAACTGTTTTTT
-	TRBV18	TRBJ2-2	-	CATRNRVTNTGELFF	TGTGCCACCCGGAATCGGGTTACGAACACCGGGGAGCTGTTTTTT
-	TRBV6-5	TRBJ2-3	TRBD1	CASSSRDRGTDTQYF	TGTGCCAGCAGCTCCCGGGACAGGGGCACAGATACGCAGTATTTT
-	TRBV27	TRBJ1-3	TRBD1	CASSRRDRAGPGNTIYF	TGTGCCAGCAGTCGCCGGGACAGGGCTGGTCCTGGAAACACCATATATTTT
once	TRBV5-1	TRBJ1-2	TRBD1	CASSKTGDLGGYTF	TGCGCCAGCAGCAAGACAGGGGATCTGGGTGGCTACACCTTC
-	TRBV5-1	TRBJ1-6	-	CASGIGESDSPLHF	TGCGCCAGCGGCATAGGGGAGTCCGATTCACCCCTCCACTTT
-	TRBV5-1	TRBJ2-1	-	CASSLVPYNEQFF	TGCGCCAGCAGCTTGGTGCCCTACAATGAGCAGTTCTTC
-	TRBV15	TRBJ2-5	-	CATSRDQVAVQETQYF	TGTGCCACCAGCAGAGATCAGGTCGCGGTCCAAGAGACCCAGTACTTC
-	TRBV2	TRBJ1-2	TRBD1	CARTGQEYGYTF	TGTGCCAGAACTGGACAGGAGTATGGCTACACCTTC